The 4 T cell receptor beta chains reported below all come from one sample, sequenced in a study of blood T cells in healthy people across ages. Combining a sample-barcoded 5' primer with a J-beta primer mix, a second PCR ran for 7 to 11 cycles. MiXCR was run by TCRdb on the 5' RACE reads, yielding one entry per CDR3 protein. The sample lists about 970,000 distinct CDR3 sequences; approximately 50% were seen once. Sequenced input: blood. The receptor set was obtained from a woman aged 60-70 years in good health.

The chain recombines TRBV6-6 with TRBJ2-2, with 7 bases lining up with TRBD1. CDR1 is MNHNY and CDR2 is SVGAGI in the germline V gene (reference sequence). This CDR3 comprises 17 residues. With 6 bases clipped from V and 6 bases from J, the junction kept 16 bases outside the gene matches. The CDR3 here is CASSNNRQGKKSGELFF. The CDR3 DNA sequence: TGTGCCAGCAGCAATAACAGACAGGGAAAAAAATCCGGGGAGCTGTTTTTT.

This chain uses TRBV3-1 with TRBJ2-2; the D is unclear. The germline V and J ends were trimmed by 0 bases and 5 bases, with 7 bases remaining between them. Germline values: CDR1 LGHDT, CDR2 YNNKEL (reference sequence). The CDR3 loop spans 14 amino acids. The CDR3 sequence: CASSQDPQTGELFF. The CDR3 DNA sequence: TGTGCCAGCAGCCAAGACCCGCAGACCGGGGAGCTGTTTTTT.

The chain is built from TRBV6-6 and TRBJ1-1; D is unclear. The V end was cut by 2 bases, the J end by 8 bases, with 12 bases between. This CDR3 has 13 amino acids. From germline, CDR1 is MNHNY and CDR2 SVGAGI (reference sequence). The CDR3 nucleotides read TGTGCCAGCAGTTACCTTGGCTTCTCAGAAGCTTTCTTT. It is translated as CASSYLGFSEAFF.

The CDR3 sequence is CASSGGVGVEQYF. CDR3 DNA: TGTGCCAGCAGCGGAGGAGTTGGAGTCGAGCAGTACTTC. The gene calls are TRBV7-2 and TRBJ2-7; D possibly corresponds to TRBD2 (5 bases). The germline CDR1 and CDR2 sequences are SGHTA and FQGNSA. V dropped 5 bases and J dropped 6 bases, with 14 bases sitting between them. The CDR3 sequence is 13 residues long.